This TCR beta chain appears in the sequencing data of a study of blood T cell repertoires in COVID-19. Source study methods: Estimates of nucleated cell counts were drawn from the amplification of reference gene primers. Profiled with immunoSEQ multiplex PCR; TCRdb holds only in-frame clones, not every one. From that table come the V and J calls and clone size; the DNA was used to work out D and trimming. The data contain about 300,000 clones, about nine tenths of them singletons. The length of the CDR3 is 14 residues. CDR1 and CDR2 from the germline V gene are MNHEY and SVGAGI. V gave up 6 bases and J gave up 1 base, with 12 bases separating them.

The receptor was isolated from a man in his 60s who had recovered from COVID-19. The chain is built from TRBV6-5 and TRBJ1-1; D gene unclear. Material for sequencing was PBMCs or T cells enriched from blood (not recorded which). CDR3 sequence (DNA): TGTGCCAGCAGAACAATGGTTTCGAACACTGAAGCTTTCTTT. This encodes CASRTMVSNTEAFF.